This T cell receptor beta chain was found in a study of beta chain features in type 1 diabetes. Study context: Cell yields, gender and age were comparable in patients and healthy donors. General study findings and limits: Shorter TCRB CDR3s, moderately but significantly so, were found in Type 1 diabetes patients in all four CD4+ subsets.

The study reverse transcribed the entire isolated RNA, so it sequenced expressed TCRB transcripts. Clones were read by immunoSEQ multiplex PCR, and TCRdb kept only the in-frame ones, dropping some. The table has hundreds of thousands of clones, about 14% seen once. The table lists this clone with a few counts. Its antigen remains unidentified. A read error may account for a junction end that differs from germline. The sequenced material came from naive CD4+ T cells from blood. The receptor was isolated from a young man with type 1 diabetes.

The CDR3 sequence: CATSRQRGPIGF. For the CDR3, the DNA is TGTGCCACCAGCAGACAGCGGGGACCTATCGGATTC. This chain joins TRBV15 and TRBJ1-2, with a tentative D call TRBD1 (5 bases). The CDR3 contains 12 residues. CDR1 is LNHNV, CDR2 YYDKDF, per germline (reference sequence).